Presented here are 10 T cell receptor beta chains from one specimen sequenced in a study of vaccination and CD4 T cells after COVID-19. Treatment reported: roughly ten-day PBMC culture with coronavirus spike peptide pools or control peptides (ViraFEST assay). The study sequenced cultured CD4+ T cell DNA using the Oncomine TCR Beta short-read assay. TCRdb passed the PCR reads through MiXCR, listing each CDR3 protein once. The table includes approximately 10,000 distinct CDR3 sequences, 55% to 60% detected once. These receptors have no identified antigens. The sample consisted of CD4+ T cells from blood, cultured in vitro. These TCRs come from a human donor who had recovered from COVID-19.

By share of the sample, this clonotype is large. V gene TRBV12-3 or TRBV12-4 combines with J gene TRBJ1-5; 10 bases agree with TRBD1. With V trimmed by 6 bases and J by 0 bases, 8 bases remained unmatched. This CDR3 comprises 17 residues. CDR3: CASSTGTGAPSNQPQHF. CDR3 DNA sequence: TGTGCCAGCAGCACCGGGACAGGGGCGCCTAGCAATCAGCCCCAGCATTTT.

The chain couples TRBV6-1 to TRBJ1-5; 9 bases are a match to TRBD1. CDR1 and CDR2 (germline): MNHNS, SASEGT. The V gene end was trimmed by 6 bases and the J gene end by 0 bases; junction bases not matched to a gene: 6. This CDR3 has 16 residues. The CDR3 is CASRRTGDLSNQPQHF. For the CDR3, the DNA is TGTGCCAGCAGAAGGACAGGGGACCTTAGCAATCAGCCCCAGCATTTT.

This clonotype was observed a few times. The V and J genes are TRBV7-9 and TRBJ1-3, with a weak D call TRBD1 (6 bases). This CDR3 spans 15 amino acids. The ends were cut back, 7 bases at V and 8 bases at J, with 21 bases in the middle. CDR1 is SEHNR, CDR2 FQNEAQ, per germline (reference sequence). CDR3 sequence: CASTNLGRGPDTIYF. The CDR3 coding sequence is TGTGCCAGCACCAATCTAGGCCGGGGGCCGGACACCATATATTTT.

This clonotype was picked up a small number of times. The J gene is TRBJ1-5, the V gene TRBV6-2 or TRBV6-3, with TRBD1 identical over 10 bases. Germline assignment: CDR1 MNHEY and CDR2 SVGEGT. The ends lost 6 bases at V and 6 bases at J; junction bases unmatched: 5. The length of the CDR3 is 14 residues. As DNA, the CDR3 is TGTGCCAGCAGCCCCCGGGACAGGGGTCAGCCCCAGCATTTT. This gives the protein CASSPRDRGQPQHF.

This sequence joins TRBV20-1 and TRBJ2-3, with 15 positions matching TRBD2. Germline loops: CDR1 DFQATT, CDR2 SNEGSKA (reference sequence). Trimming removed 4 bases from V and 4 bases from J; junction bases left unmatched: 9. CDR3 length equals 17 residues. This chain's CDR3 is CSANPGTSGRSPDTQYF. Here the CDR3 DNA reads TGCAGTGCTAACCCCGGGACTAGCGGGAGGAGCCCAGATACGCAGTATTTT.

The rearrangement uses TRBV6-5 and TRBJ2-2; D remains ambiguous. CDR3 size: 12 residues. CDR1 and CDR2 (germline): MNHEY, SVGAGI. The ends were cut back, 2 bases at V and 2 bases at J, with 0 bases in the middle. CDR3 DNA sequence: TGTGCCAGCAGTTACAACACCGGGGAGCTGTTTTTT. Its translation is CASSYNTGELFF.

V and J are TRBV7-3 and TRBJ2-7, with TRBD1 matching over 9 bases. Germline-derived CDR1 and CDR2 are SGHTA and FQGTGA. This CDR3 comprises 13 residues. V lost 0 bases, J lost 6 bases, and 0 bases stayed unmatched. The CDR3 bases are TGTGCCAGCAGCTTAACGGACAGGGGCGAGCAGTACTTC. Amino acids: CASSLTDRGEQYF.

This chain joins TRBV5-1 and TRBJ2-1; TRBD2 is a possible D gene (6 bases). The V gene lost 5 bases and the J gene lost 5 bases, with 17 bases spanning the gap. The CDR3 is 15 residues long. From germline, CDR1 is SGHRS and CDR2 YFSETQ. The DNA for the CDR3 is TGCGCCAGCAGTCTTCAGGGACTTCTGGACAATGAGCAGTTCTTC. This encodes CASSLQGLLDNEQFF.

The chain couples TRBV24-1 to TRBJ1-2; TRBD1 might be the D (6 bases). The CDR3 length is 15 residues. Deletions cut 4 bases from V and 5 bases from J, with 16 bases between. The V gene's germline CDR1 is KGHDR and CDR2 SFDVKD. The CDR3 DNA follows: TGTGCCACCAGTGACCCAAACACAGGGATATATGGCTACACCTTC. Translating it yields CATSDPNTGIYGYTF.

The rearrangement joins TRBV14 to TRBJ2-2, with D perhaps TRBD1 (7 bases). V lost 0 bases to trimming and J lost 6 bases, with 14 bases between them. Germline lookup yields CDR1 SGHDN and CDR2 FVKESK. This CDR3 region has 16 residues. The CDR3 DNA follows: TGTGCCAGCAGCCAAGATGGCAGGGGGGTACCCGGGGAGCTGTTTTTT. It translates to CASSQDGRGVPGELFF. Combining the CDR3 with reference TRBV14 and TRBJ2-2 gives the whole variable domain EAGVTQFPSHSVIEKGQTVTLRCDPISGHDNLYWYRRVMGKEIKFLLHFVKESKQDESGMPNNRFLAERTGGTYSTLKVQPAELEDSGVYFCASSQDGRGVPGELFFGEGSRLTVL.